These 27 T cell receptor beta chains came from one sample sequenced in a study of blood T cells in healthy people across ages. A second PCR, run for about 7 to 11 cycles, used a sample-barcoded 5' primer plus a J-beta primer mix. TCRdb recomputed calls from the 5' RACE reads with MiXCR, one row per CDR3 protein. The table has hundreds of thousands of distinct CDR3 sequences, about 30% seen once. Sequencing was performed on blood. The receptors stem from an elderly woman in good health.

The CDR3 sequence is CSAPLPSGGLNNEQFF. The CDR3, as DNA: TGCAGCGCTCCCCTCCCTAGCGGGGGACTAAACAATGAGCAGTTCTTC. This rearrangement joins TRBV20-1 to TRBJ2-1; the match to TRBD2 covers 10 bases. The CDR3 sequence is 16 residues long. Germline V gene lookup returns CDR1 DFQATT and CDR2 SNEGSKA (reference sequence).

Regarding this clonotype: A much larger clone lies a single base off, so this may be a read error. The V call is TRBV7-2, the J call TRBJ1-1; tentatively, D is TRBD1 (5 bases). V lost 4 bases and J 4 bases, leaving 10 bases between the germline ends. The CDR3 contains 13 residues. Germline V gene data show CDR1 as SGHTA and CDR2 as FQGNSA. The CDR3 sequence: CASSSQASTEAFF. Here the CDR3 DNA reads TGTGCCAGCAGCTCACAGGCCAGCACTGAAGCTTTCTTT. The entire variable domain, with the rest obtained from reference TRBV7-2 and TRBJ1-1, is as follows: GAGVSQSPSNKVTEKGKDVELRCDPISGHTALYWYRQSLGQGLEFLIYFQGNSAPDKSGLPSDRFSAERTGGSVSTLTIQRTQQEDSAVYLCASSSQASTEAFFGQGTRLTVV.

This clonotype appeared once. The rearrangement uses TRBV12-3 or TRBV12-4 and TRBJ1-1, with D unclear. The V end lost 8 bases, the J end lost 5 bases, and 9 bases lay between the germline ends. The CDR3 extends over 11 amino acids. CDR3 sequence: CASLERTEAFF. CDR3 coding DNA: TGTGCCAGCCTCGAACGTACTGAAGCTTTCTTT.

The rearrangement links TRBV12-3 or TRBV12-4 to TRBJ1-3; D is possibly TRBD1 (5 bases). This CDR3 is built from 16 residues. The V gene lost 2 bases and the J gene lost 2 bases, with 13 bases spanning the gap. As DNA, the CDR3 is TGTGCCAGCAGTTTAAGAGGGACGAGTACTGGAAACACCATATATTTT. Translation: CASSLRGTSTGNTIYF.

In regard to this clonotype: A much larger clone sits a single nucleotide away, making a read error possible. The CDR3 is CASISRGGSSYNEQYF. DNA for the CDR3: TGTGCCAGCATTTCCCGGGGCGGTAGCTCCTACAATGAGCAGTACTTC. The chain uses TRBV6-2 or TRBV6-3 and TRBJ2-1, with D tentatively TRBD1 or TRBD2 (5 bases each). With the DNA end fitting TRBJ2-7 better, the J assignment may be wrong. In germline, CDR1 is MNHEY, CDR2 SVGEGT. This CDR3 contains 16 residues.

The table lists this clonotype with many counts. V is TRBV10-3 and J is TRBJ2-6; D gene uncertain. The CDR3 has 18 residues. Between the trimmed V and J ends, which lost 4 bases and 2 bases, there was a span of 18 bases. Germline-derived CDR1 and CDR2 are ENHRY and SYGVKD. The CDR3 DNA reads TGTGCCATCAGTGCGGTCAAGGGCGAAGGAGCTGGGGCCAACGTCCTGACTTTC. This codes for CAISAVKGEGAGANVLTF.

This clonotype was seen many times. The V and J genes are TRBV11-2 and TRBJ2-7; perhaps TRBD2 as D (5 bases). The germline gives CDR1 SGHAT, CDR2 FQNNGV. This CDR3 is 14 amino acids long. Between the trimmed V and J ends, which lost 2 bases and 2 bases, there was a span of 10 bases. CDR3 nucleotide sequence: TGTGCCAGCAGCTTACAGAGGGAGACCTACGAGCAGTACTTC. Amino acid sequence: CASSLQRETYEQYF.

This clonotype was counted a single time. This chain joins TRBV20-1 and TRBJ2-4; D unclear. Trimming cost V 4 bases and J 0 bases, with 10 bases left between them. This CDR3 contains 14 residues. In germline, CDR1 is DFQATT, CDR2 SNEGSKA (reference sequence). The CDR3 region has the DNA TGCAGTGCTATCCAGAGTCCAGCCAAAAACATTCAGTACTTC. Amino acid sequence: CSAIQSPAKNIQYF.

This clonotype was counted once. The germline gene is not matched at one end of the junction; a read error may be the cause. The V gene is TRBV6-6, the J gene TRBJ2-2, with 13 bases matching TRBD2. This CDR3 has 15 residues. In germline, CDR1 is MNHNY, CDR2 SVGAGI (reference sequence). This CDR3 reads CASRPTSGGTGERFF. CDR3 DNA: TGTGCCAGCAGACCGACTAGCGGGGGGACCGGGGAGCGGTTTTTT.

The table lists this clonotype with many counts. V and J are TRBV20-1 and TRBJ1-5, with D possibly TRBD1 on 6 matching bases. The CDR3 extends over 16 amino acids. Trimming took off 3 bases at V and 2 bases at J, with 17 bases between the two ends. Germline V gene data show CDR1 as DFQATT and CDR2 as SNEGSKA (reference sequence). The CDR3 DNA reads TGCAGTGCTAGGTCAACCAGGGGTGGCGGCAATCAGCCCCAGCATTTT. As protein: CSARSTRGGGNQPQHF.

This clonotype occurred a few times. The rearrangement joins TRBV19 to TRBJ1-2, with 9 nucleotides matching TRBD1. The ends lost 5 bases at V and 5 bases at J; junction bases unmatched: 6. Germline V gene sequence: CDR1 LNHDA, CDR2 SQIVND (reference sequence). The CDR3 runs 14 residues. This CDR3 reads CASSADRGLYGYTF. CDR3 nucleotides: TGTGCCAGTAGTGCGGACAGGGGACTATATGGCTACACCTTC.

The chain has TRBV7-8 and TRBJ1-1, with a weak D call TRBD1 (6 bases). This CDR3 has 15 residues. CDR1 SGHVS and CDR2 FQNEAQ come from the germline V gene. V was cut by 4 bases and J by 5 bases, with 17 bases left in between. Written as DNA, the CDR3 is TGTGCCAGCAGCTCAGACACAGGGAGAAAAACTGAAGCTTTCTTT. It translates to CASSSDTGRKTEAFF.

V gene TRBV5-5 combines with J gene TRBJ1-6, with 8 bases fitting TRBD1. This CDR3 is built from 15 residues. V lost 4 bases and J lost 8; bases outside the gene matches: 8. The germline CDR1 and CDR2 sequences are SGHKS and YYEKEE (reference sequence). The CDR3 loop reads CASSAGTGGDSPLHF. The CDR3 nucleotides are TGTGCCAGCAGCGCCGGGACAGGAGGTGATTCACCCCTCCACTTT.

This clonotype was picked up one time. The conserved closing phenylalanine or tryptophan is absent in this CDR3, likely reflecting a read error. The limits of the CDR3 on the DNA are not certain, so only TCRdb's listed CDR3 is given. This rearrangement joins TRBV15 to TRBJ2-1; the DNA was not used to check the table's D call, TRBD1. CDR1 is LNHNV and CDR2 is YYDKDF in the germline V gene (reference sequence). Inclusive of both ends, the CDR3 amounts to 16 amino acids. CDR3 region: CATSRGRGSGGYTLGS.

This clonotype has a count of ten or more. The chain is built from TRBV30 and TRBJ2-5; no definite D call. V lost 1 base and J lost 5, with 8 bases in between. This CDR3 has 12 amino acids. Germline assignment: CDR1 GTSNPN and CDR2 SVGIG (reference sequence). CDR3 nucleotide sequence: TGTGCCTGGAGTGGCATTCGGGAGACCCAGTACTTC. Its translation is CAWSGIRETQYF.

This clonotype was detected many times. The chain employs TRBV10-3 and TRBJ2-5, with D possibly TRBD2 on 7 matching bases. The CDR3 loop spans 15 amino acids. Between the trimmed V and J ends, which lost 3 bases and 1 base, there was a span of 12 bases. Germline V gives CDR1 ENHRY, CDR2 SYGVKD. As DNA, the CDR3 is TGTGCCATCAGTGATAAGGGGGGGGTCCAAGAGACCCAGTACTTC. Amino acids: CAISDKGGVQETQYF.

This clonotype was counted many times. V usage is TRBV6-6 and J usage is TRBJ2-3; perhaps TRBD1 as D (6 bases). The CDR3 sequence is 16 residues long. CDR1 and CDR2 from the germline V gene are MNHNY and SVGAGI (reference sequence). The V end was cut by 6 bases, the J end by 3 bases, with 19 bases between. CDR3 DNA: TGTGCCAGCAGCCTCGACGACAGGTTAAGGACAGATACGCAGTATTTT. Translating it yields CASSLDDRLRTDTQYF.

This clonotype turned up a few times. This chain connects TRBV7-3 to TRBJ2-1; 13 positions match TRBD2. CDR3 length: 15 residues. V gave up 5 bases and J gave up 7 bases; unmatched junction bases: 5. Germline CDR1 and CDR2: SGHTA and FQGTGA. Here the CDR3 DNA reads TGTGCCAGCAGCAAACTAGCGGGGGGGCGTAATGAGCAGTTCTTC. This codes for CASSKLAGGRNEQFF. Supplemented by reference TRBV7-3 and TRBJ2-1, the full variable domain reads GAGVSQTPSNKVTEKGKYVELRCDPISGHTALYWYRQSLGQGPEFLIYFQGTGAADDSGLPNDRFFAVRPEGSVSTLKIQRTERGDSAVYLCASSKLAGGRNEQFFGPGTRLTVL.

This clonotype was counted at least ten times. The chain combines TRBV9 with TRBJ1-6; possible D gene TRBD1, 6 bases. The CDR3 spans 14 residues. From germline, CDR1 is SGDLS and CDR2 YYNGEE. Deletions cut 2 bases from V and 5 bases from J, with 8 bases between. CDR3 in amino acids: CASSVGADNSPLHF. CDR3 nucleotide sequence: TGTGCCAGCAGCGTGGGGGCAGATAATTCACCCCTCCACTTT. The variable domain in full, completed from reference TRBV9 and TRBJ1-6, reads DSGVTQTPKHLITATGQRVTLRCSPRSGDLSVYWYQQSLDQGLQFLIQYYNGEERAKGNILERFSAQQFPDLHSELNLSSLELGDSALYFCASSVGADNSPLHFGNGTRLTVT.

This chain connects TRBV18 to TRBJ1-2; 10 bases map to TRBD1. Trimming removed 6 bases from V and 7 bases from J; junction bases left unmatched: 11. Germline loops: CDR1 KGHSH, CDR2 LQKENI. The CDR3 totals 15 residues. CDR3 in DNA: TGTGCCAGCTCGAAAACCCCGGGACAGGGGATTGGCTACACCTTC. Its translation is CASSKTPGQGIGYTF.

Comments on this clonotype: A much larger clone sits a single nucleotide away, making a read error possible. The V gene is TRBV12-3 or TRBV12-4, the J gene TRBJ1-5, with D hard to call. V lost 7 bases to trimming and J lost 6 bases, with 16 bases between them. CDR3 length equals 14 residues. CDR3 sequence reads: CASTRGRESQPQHF. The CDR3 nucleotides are TGTGCCAGCACAAGAGGAAGGGAAAGTCAGCCCCAGCATTTT.

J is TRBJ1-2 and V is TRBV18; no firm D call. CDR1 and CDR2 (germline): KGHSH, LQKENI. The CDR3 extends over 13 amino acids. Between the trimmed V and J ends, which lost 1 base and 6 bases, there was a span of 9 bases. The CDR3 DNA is TGTGCCAGCTCACCACAGGGTGTCAATGGCTACACCTTC. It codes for CASSPQGVNGYTF.

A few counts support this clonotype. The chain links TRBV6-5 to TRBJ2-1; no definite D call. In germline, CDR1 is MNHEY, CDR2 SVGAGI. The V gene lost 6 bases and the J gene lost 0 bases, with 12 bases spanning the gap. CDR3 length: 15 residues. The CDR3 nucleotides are TGTGCCAGCAGCGCCCGGGCGGACTCCTACAATGAGCAGTTCTTC. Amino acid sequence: CASSARADSYNEQFF.

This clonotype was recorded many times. CDR3 protein: CASTPGSGGFSTDTQYF. CDR3 coding DNA: TGCGCCAGCACCCCTGGTAGCGGGGGGTTTAGCACAGATACGCAGTATTTT. This rearrangement joins TRBV5-1 to TRBJ2-3, with 10 bases aligning to TRBD2. Germline V gene data show CDR1 as SGHRS and CDR2 as YFSETQ. V was clipped by 6 bases and J by 0 bases; unmatched bases: 10. The CDR3 has 17 residues. Full variable domain (remainder filled in from reference TRBV5-1 and TRBJ2-3): KAGVTQTPRYLIKTRGQQVTLSCSPISGHRSVSWYQQTPGQGLQFLFEYFSETQRNKGNFPGRFSGRQFSNSRSEMNVSTLELGDSALYLCASTPGSGGFSTDTQYFGPGTRLTVL.

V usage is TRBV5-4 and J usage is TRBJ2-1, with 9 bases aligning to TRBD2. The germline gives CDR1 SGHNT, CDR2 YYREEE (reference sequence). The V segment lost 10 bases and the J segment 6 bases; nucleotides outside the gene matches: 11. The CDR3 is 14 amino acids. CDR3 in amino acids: CAGHPGLALNEQFF. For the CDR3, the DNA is TGTGCCGGTCATCCGGGACTAGCCCTCAATGAGCAGTTCTTC.

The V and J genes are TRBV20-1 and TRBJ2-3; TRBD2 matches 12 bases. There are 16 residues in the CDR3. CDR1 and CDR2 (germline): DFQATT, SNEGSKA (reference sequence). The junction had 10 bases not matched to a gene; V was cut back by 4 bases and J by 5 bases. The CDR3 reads CSAKVLAGGPGDTQYF. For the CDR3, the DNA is TGCAGTGCTAAAGTCCTAGCGGGGGGGCCGGGAGATACGCAGTATTTT.

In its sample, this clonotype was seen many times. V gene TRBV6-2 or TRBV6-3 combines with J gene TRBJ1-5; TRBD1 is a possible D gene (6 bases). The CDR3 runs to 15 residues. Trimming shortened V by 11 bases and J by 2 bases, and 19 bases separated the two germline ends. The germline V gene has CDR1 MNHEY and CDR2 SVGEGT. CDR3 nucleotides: TGTGCCTCCTCGGACAGCAACAGGGGCAATCAGCCCCAGCATTTT. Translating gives CASSDSNRGNQPQHF.